A single T cell receptor (gamma chain) is shown here with its context. This receptor's antigen is unknown. Base qualities are not recorded, but no much larger clone differs from it by a single base. Thymic samples were depleted of alphabeta T cells, then CD3+ TCRVdelta1+ TCRVdelta2- thymocytes were FACS-sorted. Sorted Vdelta1+ thymocyte purity ranged from about 97% to 99.6%. Thymic specimens were obtained from several paediatric patients, aged from roughly 5 days to 15 months, who were undergoing corrective cardiac surgery. Thymic tissue was dispersed, and mononuclear cells were isolated on a Histopaque-1077 density gradient. The staining antibodies were anti-TCRVdelta1 clone TS8.2, anti-TCRVdelta2 clone B6, anti-CD3 clone HIT3a and anti-TCRalphabeta clone IP26. This sample was included in a study of Vδ1+ human thymocytes listed by TCRdb under 2018. With respect to the entire study: As a data resource, the study described the mRNA-level TRG and TRD CDR3 repertoires of highly purified Vdelta1+ thymocytes obtained from young children. Validation of the multiplex-based CDR3 amplicon strategy against 5'RACE-based CDR3 amplicon generation methods had been performed previously.

Based on the germline V gene, the CDR1 and CDR2 sequences are EGSTGY and YDSYTSSV. From cysteine to phenylalanine, the CDR3 is 15 amino acids long. Only CDR3 DNA is held: 45 bases, read in frame from base 1. Here V drops 4 bases and J drops 5 bases, and the junction holds 14 bases not matched to any gene. RNA extraction was carried out with the RNeasy mini kit, and reverse transcription was then done using Superscript III. CDR3 amplicons were produced by multiplex PCR using pooled V-gene forward primers and a constant-region reverse primer with Illumina adaptor overhangs. After gel purification, the amplicons were indexed with Nextera index primers over eight extra PCR cycles and then purified using AMPure XP beads. Sequencing of the libraries was done on an Illumina MiSeq using paired-end 250 bp reads, dual indexing and a roughly 20% PhiX spike-in. On the authors' methods: Reads were quality checked with FastQC, and TRG read pairs were merged with ea-utils fastq-join. IMGT/HighV-QUEST was used to annotate the sequences, only productive sequences with an unambiguous V-gene assignment were kept, and clonotypes were defined as sequences sharing an identical CDR3 sequence. VDJtools 1.1.1, tcR 2.2.3, Treemap and vegan Shannon diversity in R 3.4.4 were used for downstream analysis. TCRdb reran clone calling on the public reads with CATT; rows sharing one DNA sequence were then combined. These V and J calls originate from TCRdb's pipeline instead of the authors' own analysis. This sample gives around 11,000 gamma-chain clones in total; roughly 45% of them show up just once. The ten top clones hold roughly 2% of the sample.

Study-wide findings and limitations: Because unexpected Vdelta2 sequences could lead to misinterpretation of bulk repertoire data, the authors recommended using highly purified populations and validating at the single-cell level. Even though sort purity was high, roughly 20% of thymic TRD sequences were Vdelta2 (and few were Vdelta3), which was not the case for the peripheral blood Vdelta1+ controls. Unlike the oligoclonal repertoires in peripheral blood, the thymic TRG and TRD repertoires appeared highly polyclonal, with Gaussian CDR3 length distributions. Donors shared many TRG clonotypes (up to roughly 6.9x10^3), but TRD repertoires were essentially private, with at most 116 shared. Donors did not cluster by age or sex, so the analyses were not stratified by age or sex.

Sequenced sample: Vdelta1+ gamma-delta thymocytes from the thymus. Read against the paper, the sample's cell subset or site label means: FACS-sorted CD3+ TCRalphabeta- TCRVdelta1+ TCRVdelta2- thymocytes. This clonotype was obtained from a boy under two years old who had congenital heart surgery. The chain is made from TRGV4 and TRGJ1 or TRGJ2. Here the J gene came from matching the DNA to germline, since TCRdb omits it. This receptor carries the CDR3 CATWDSQTGNYKKLF. The DNA is as follows: TGTGCCACCTGGGACAGCCAAACAGGTAATTATAAGAAACTCTTT.